The entry below describes one TCR beta chain. The antigen remains undetermined. This CDR3 contains 15 residues. Germline lookup yields CDR1 MNHEY and CDR2 SVGAGI. V lost 2 bases, J lost 1 base, and 11 bases lay in between. TCRdb keeps only in-frame clones here, not all; method: immunoSEQ multiplex PCR. Of 79,000 or so clones detected, approximately 89% appear once; the ten largest clones hold roughly 5.2%. The source of the sample is a study of T cell responses to AZD1222 COVID-19 vaccine. Broader study findings: Scientists sampled the repertoires only once the peak T cell response had passed. CD4 TCRs covered the whole spike, strongest at regions 160-218 and 743-854. Most donors were white British and more were female, and clonal diversity was possibly underestimated. Among AZD1222 vaccinees, only five to seven were seropositive at baseline.

This clonotype was obtained from an adult who received the AZD1222 COVID-19 vaccine. Sequencing was performed on peripheral blood, taken 28 days after the second AZD1222 dose. The rearrangement uses TRBV6-5 and TRBJ1-1, with unresolved D. The CDR3 region is CASSYRVVRNTEAFF. CDR3 DNA: TGTGCCAGCAGTTACCGGGTAGTTAGGAACACTGAAGCTTTCTTT.